These T cell receptor beta chains were read from a single sample in a study of cytomegalovirus exposure and HLA in healthy donors. The protocol was immunoSEQ multiplex PCR, while the TCRdb copy is restricted to in-frame clones and leaves out a portion. The sample has 150,000 to 200,000 clones; 68% are singletons. Sequencing was performed on PBMCs. These receptor sequences come from a man in his fifties or sixties in good health and CMV-seronegative. Both conserved end residues are part of each CDR3. D genes are given only for firm matches. Clone size is given for some rows only: seen once, a few or many times, or a class if the clone is expanded.

>TRBD1|TRBV18|NA|TRBJ2-3
TGTGCCAGCTCACCGGACAGGGGGAGCACAGATACGCAGTATTTT
CASSPDRGSTDTQYF
>NA|TRBV28|NA|TRBJ2-7
TGTGCCAGCAGTCCTAATACCATGGACGAGCAGTACTTC
CASSPNTMDEQYF
>NA|TRBV6-5|few|TRBJ2-5
TGTGCCAGCAGTTTACAGGGTAACCGTCAAGAGACCCAGTACTTC
CASSLQGNRQETQYF
>NA|TRBV7-9|NA|TRBJ2-3
TGTGCCAGCAGCTTAGCGGGGGCAAGCACAGATACGCAGTATTTT
CASSLAGASTDTQYF
>TRBD1|TRBV7-9|NA|TRBJ1-1
TGTGCCAGCAGCTTAGGAGCAGACAGGGTGAGGACTGAAGCTTTCTTT
CASSLGADRVRTEAFF
>NA|TRBV2|NA|TRBJ1-5
TGTGCCAGCAGGGTGGACAGACAGCCCCAGCATTTT
CASRVDRQPQHF
>TRBD1|TRBV4-1|NA|TRBJ2-7
TGCGCCAGCAGCCAAGATCGACAGGGGGGCTACGAGCAGTACTTC
CASSQDRQGGYEQYF
>NA|TRBV19|NA|TRBJ2-2
TGTGCCAGTAGTATAGATTGGGCAGCTACCGGGGAGCTGTTTTTT
CASSIDWAATGELFF
>TRBD1|TRBV5-1|few|TRBJ2-5
TGCGCCAGCAGCTTCGGCAGGGGGTCAGAGACCCAGTACTTC
CASSFGRGSETQYF
>TRBD1|TRBV5-4|once|TRBJ2-4
TGTGCCAGCAGCTCAGAAGGGACAGGGAAAAACATTCAGTACTTC
CASSSEGTGKNIQYF
>TRBD2|TRBV5-4|NA|TRBJ2-1
TGTGCCAGCAGGAATGGCGGTAGCGGGGGCTATGAGCAGTTCTTC
CASRNGGSGGYEQFF
>TRBD1|TRBV19|once|TRBJ1-6
TGTGCCAGTAGTATACGGGCAGGGGGCTCCTCACCCCTCCACTTT
CASSIRAGGSSPLHF
>TRBD1|TRBV7-9|once|TRBJ2-2
TGTGCCAGCAGCTTAGTGGGGACAGTTAACACCGGGGAGCTGTTTTTT
CASSLVGTVNTGELFF
>TRBD2|TRBV2|once|TRBJ2-7
TGTGCCAGCAGGGGGGAGGGTACGTCACCTTACTACGAGCAGTACTTC
CASRGEGTSPYYEQYF
>NA|TRBV19|NA|TRBJ1-2
TGTGCCAGTAGTATAGAACGGAGTAGGGGCTACACCTTC
CASSIERSRGYTF
>TRBD1|TRBV6-4|NA|TRBJ2-3
TGTGCCAGCAGTGTCCAACAGGGGGCGCGGGATACGCAGTATTTT
CASSVQQGARDTQYF
>NA|TRBV6-1|NA|TRBJ2-7
TGTGCCAGCAGTGAATTGGACAGAACCTACGAGCAGTACTTC
CASSELDRTYEQYF
>NA|TRBV5-1|NA|TRBJ2-2
TGCGCCAGAGAAGAGGGTAAGGGTACCGGGGAGCTGTTTTTT
CAREEGKGTGELFF
>TRBD1|TRBV4-2|NA|TRBJ1-2
TGTGCCAGCAGCCAAGAGGGGACAGGGGGAAAGGGCTATGGCTACACCTTC
CASSQEGTGGKGYGYTF
>TRBD2|TRBV4-1|few|TRBJ2-3
TGCGCCAGCGGTCTGCGGGCTAGCGGGGGGACTAGCACAGATACGCAGTATTTT
CASGLRASGGTSTDTQYF
>NA|TRBV5-1|NA|TRBJ2-7
TGCGCCAGCAGCTTCTCGGACACATCCTACGAGCAGTACTTC
CASSFSDTSYEQYF
>NA|TRBV7-9|NA|TRBJ2-5
TGTGCCAGCAGCTTTCTCAGGGGTCCCCTACAAGAGACCCAGTACTTC
CASSFLRGPLQETQYF
>TRBD1|TRBV28|few|TRBJ1-5
TGTGCCAGCCTTGGACAGGGGCGTCGTTATAGCAATCAGCCCCAGCATTTT
CASLGQGRRYSNQPQHF
>NA|TRBV5-1|NA|TRBJ2-7
TGCGCCAGCAGCTTCGGTCCGGAGATAACCGTCTACGAGCAGTACTTC
CASSFGPEITVYEQYF
>NA|TRBV6-5|NA|TRBJ2-7
TGTGCCAGCAGTTACGAGGCCCTTTCCGAGCAGTACTTC
CASSYEALSEQYF
>TRBD2|TRBV7-2|NA|TRBJ2-5
TGTGCCAGCAGCTGGGGTTCTAGCGGGGGCGGAGAGACCCAGTACTTC
CASSWGSSGGGETQYF
>NA|TRBV10-1|NA|TRBJ2-1
TGCGCCAGCAGTGAGTCATCCGGGTTTTACAATGAGCAGTTCTTC
CASSESSGFYNEQFF
>NA|TRBV29-1|NA|TRBJ2-7
TGCAGCGTAGCAGGGCCCCCTAACTACGAGCAGTACTTC
CSVAGPPNYEQYF
>NA|TRBV4-2|NA|TRBJ2-7
TGTGCCAGCAGCCAAGTACTTTCAAACTACGAGCAGTACTTC
CASSQVLSNYEQYF
>TRBD1|TRBV6-1|few|TRBJ1-3
TGTGCCAGCAGTTCCACGGACAGGGGAAACACCATATATTTT
CASSSTDRGNTIYF
>TRBD2|TRBV5-5|NA|TRBJ2-1
TGTGCCAGCAGCCTCCCGGGAAGCGGGGGAGTCGTGAATGAGCAGTTCTTC
CASSLPGSGGVVNEQFF
>NA|TRBV2|few|TRBJ2-1
TGTGCCAGCAGAGTTAGGGGTCGAAACAATGAGCAGTTCTTC
CASRVRGRNNEQFF
>NA|TRBV25-1|NA|TRBJ2-2
TGTGCCAGCAGTGGTTTAGGGAGAACCACCGGGGAGCTGTTTTTT
CASSGLGRTTGELFF
>NA|TRBV4-3|once|TRBJ2-7
TGCGCCAGCAGCCAAAAGATCAGGGCTTACGAGCAGTACTTC
CASSQKIRAYEQYF
>NA|TRBV5-1|NA|TRBJ2-3
TGCGCCAGCAGCCCCACGGCCAGGGCCTCCACAGATACGCAGTATTTT
CASSPTARASTDTQYF
>TRBD1|TRBV9|NA|TRBJ2-3
TGTGCCAGCAGCGTATCGGGACAGTACACAGATACGCAGTATTTT
CASSVSGQYTDTQYF
>TRBD1|TRBV28|NA|TRBJ1-3
TGTGCCAGCAGTTTCGACCGGGACAGGGGTTGGGGAAACACCATATATTTT
CASSFDRDRGWGNTIYF
>TRBD1|TRBV7-3|few|TRBJ1-1
TGTGCCAGCAGCTTAACGAGGACAGGGGAGACTGAAGCTTTCTTT
CASSLTRTGETEAFF
>TRBD1|TRBV6-5|NA|TRBJ1-2
TGTGCCAGCAGGGGACAGGGCTATGGCTACACCTTC
CASRGQGYGYTF
>TRBD2|TRBV7-2|NA|TRBJ2-1
TGTGCCAGCAGCCGACCGAGGGCTAGCGGGGGGGTGAAAGGTGAGCAGTTCTTC
CASSRPRASGGVKGEQFF
>TRBD1|TRBV6-5|once|TRBJ2-7
TGTGCCAGCAGTTACTCGAGGGACAGCTCCTACGAGCAGTACTTC
CASSYSRDSSYEQYF
>TRBD2|TRBV4-1|NA|TRBJ2-3
TGCGCCAGCAGCCAGACGCGTAGCGGGGACCTCTACACAGATACGCAGTATTTT
CASSQTRSGDLYTDTQYF
>NA|TRBV10-3|once|TRBJ2-5
TGTGCCATCAGTGAGCTAGAGACCCAGTACTTC
CAISELETQYF
>TRBD1|TRBV5-4|NA|TRBJ2-7
TGTGCCAGCAGCTTGTTGGACAGGGAGTACGAGCAGTACTTC
CASSLLDREYEQYF
>TRBD1|TRBV5-1|once|TRBJ2-5
TGCGCCAGCAGCTTACAGACAGGGAAAGAGACCCAGTACTTC
CASSLQTGKETQYF
>NA|TRBV21-1|NA|TRBJ2-4
TGTGCCAGCAGCCCAAGAGAAGGGGCTCGGTACATTCAGTACTTC
CASSPREGARYIQYF
>NA|TRBV27|NA|TRBJ1-1
TGTGCCAGCAGCCCTGCGGGGGTTCGGAACACTGAAGCTTTCTTT
CASSPAGVRNTEAFF